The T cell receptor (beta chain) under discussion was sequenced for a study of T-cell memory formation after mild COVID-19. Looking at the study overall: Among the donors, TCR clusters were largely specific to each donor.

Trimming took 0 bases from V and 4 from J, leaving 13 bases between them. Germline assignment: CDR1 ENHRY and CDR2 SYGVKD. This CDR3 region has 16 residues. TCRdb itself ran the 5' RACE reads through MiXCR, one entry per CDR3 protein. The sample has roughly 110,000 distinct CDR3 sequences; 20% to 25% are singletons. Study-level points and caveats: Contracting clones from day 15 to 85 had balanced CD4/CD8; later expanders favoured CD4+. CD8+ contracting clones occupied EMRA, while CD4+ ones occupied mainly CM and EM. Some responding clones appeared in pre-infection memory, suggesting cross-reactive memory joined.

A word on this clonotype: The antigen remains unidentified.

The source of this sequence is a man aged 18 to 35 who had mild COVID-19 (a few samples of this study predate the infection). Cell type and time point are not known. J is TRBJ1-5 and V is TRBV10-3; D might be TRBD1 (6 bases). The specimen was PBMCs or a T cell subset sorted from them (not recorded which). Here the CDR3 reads CAISESSGGPNQPQHF. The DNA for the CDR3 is TGTGCCATCAGTGAGTCGAGTGGGGGGCCGAATCAGCCCCAGCATTTT.